One sample yielded the 13 T cell receptor beta chains listed below, sequenced in a study of blood T cell repertoires in COVID-19. The table came from immunoSEQ multiplex PCR; TCRdb's copy has only in-frame clones and leaves some out. The profile covers under 450,000 clones, with approximately 84% appearing a single time and about 3% taken by the ten largest. The sequenced sample was PBMCs or T cells enriched from blood (not recorded which). Receptor source: a woman in her 30s who had recovered from COVID-19.

The chain has TRBV28 and TRBJ2-1; D unclear. Germline lookup yields CDR1 MDHEN and CDR2 SYDVKM. V gave up 3 bases and J gave up 8 bases, with 8 bases separating them. The length of the CDR3 is 12 residues. CDR3 amino acids: CASSFSRDEQFF. As DNA, the CDR3 is TGTGCCAGCAGTTTTTCCCGGGATGAGCAGTTCTTC.

This rearrangement joins TRBV5-6 to TRBJ2-3; 11 bases are a match to TRBD1. Per germline, CDR1 SGHDT and CDR2 YYEEEE. This CDR3 has 16 residues. Trimming at V came to 4 bases and at J to 3 bases, leaving 7 bases not matched to a gene. As DNA, the CDR3 is TGTGCCAGCAGCCCCTGGGGGACAGGGGGGACAGATACGCAGTATTTT. Residues: CASSPWGTGGTDTQYF. Full variable domain (outside the CDR3, taken from reference TRBV5-6 and TRBJ2-3): DAGVTQSPTHLIKTRGQQVTLRCSPKSGHDTVSWYQQALGQGPQFIFQYYEEEERQRGNFPDRFSGHQFPNYSSELNVNALLLGDSALYLCASSPWGTGGTDTQYFGPGTRLTVL.

This rearrangement joins TRBV5-6 to TRBJ1-2; 7 nucleotides line up with TRBD1. This CDR3 region has 15 residues. The trim removed 5 bases at V and 4 bases at J, leaving 11 bases unmatched. Germline CDR1 SGHDT, CDR2 YYEEEE. CDR3 sequence (DNA): TGTGCCAGCAGGGGGACAGATGAGACACGCTATGGCTACACCTTC. Translation: CASRGTDETRYGYTF.

V is TRBV5-4 and J is TRBJ2-5; possible D gene TRBD1, 5 bases. Trimming cost V 2 bases and J 5 bases, with 19 bases left between them. Germline values: CDR1 SGHNT, CDR2 YYREEE (reference sequence). CDR3 size: 16 residues. The CDR3 sequence: CASSFHGAGMGETQYF. DNA for the CDR3: TGTGCCAGCAGCTTCCACGGTGCAGGGATGGGGGAGACCCAGTACTTC.

This chain uses TRBV2 with TRBJ2-7; possibly TRBD2 for D (7 bases). The CDR3 totals 17 residues. The V gene's germline CDR1 is SNHLY and CDR2 FYNNEI. V was cut by 8 bases and J by 4 bases, with 27 bases left in between. Written as DNA, the CDR3 is TGTGCCAGCCTCGGCTCGCCCGAGTGGGGGGGCGGGTACGAGCAGTACTTC. Encoded protein: CASLGSPEWGGGYEQYF.

V is TRBV7-3 and J is TRBJ2-2; weak D call: TRBD2 (5 bases). The CDR3 totals 15 residues. Deletions cut 2 bases from V and 2 bases from J, with 9 bases between. CDR1 and CDR2 from the germline V gene are SGHTA and FQGTGA. The CDR3 reads CASSLQDSNTGELFF. DNA for the CDR3: TGTGCCAGCAGCTTACAGGACTCTAACACCGGGGAGCTGTTTTTT.

This clone appeared a single time. The chain's CDR3 is CASSQDPGVGNTIYF. DNA of the CDR3: TGTGCCAGCAGCCAAGATCCAGGGGTAGGAAACACCATATATTTT. The chain links TRBV4-2 to TRBJ1-3; a possible D gene is TRBD1 (6 bases). Germline V gene data show CDR1 as LGHNA and CDR2 as YNFKEQ. The CDR3 has 15 residues. V lost 0 bases, J lost 4 bases, and 10 bases lay in between.

J is TRBJ1-4 and V is TRBV28; no definite D call. Germline CDR1 MDHEN, CDR2 SYDVKM. With 6 bases removed from V and 2 bases from J, the gap between germline ends came to 22 bases. CDR3 length equals 18 residues. This CDR3 is CASSPPAALTSTNEKLFF. CDR3 nucleotides: TGTGCCAGCAGCCCCCCCGCGGCATTAACGTCGACTAATGAAAAACTGTTTTTT.

This chain connects TRBV29-1 to TRBJ2-4, with TRBD1 matching over 7 bases. Germline-derived CDR1 and CDR2 are SQVTM and ANQGSEA. There are 17 residues in the CDR3. The J segment lost 9 bases and the V segment lost 1 base, leaving 18 bases of the junction unmatched. The CDR3 sequence is CSVEGEGFGDSGGIQYF. Here the CDR3 DNA reads TGCAGCGTTGAAGGAGAGGGTTTTGGGGACAGTGGAGGCATTCAGTACTTC.

The rearrangement links TRBV7-9 to TRBJ2-7; 7 bases line up with TRBD1. The CDR3 consists of 15 residues. The germline CDR1 and CDR2 sequences are SEHNR and FQNEAQ (reference sequence). V gave up 2 bases and J gave up 2 bases; unmatched junction bases: 6. The CDR3 region is CASSLLRDRTYEQYF. For the CDR3, the DNA is TGTGCCAGCAGCTTACTCCGGGACAGAACCTACGAGCAGTACTTC. The full variable domain, its missing parts supplied by reference TRBV7-9 and TRBJ2-7, is DTGVSQNPRHKITKRGQNVTFRCDPISEHNRLYWYRQTLGQGPEFLTYFQNEAQLEKSRLLSDRFSAERPKGSFSTLEIQRTEQGDSAMYLCASSLLRDRTYEQYFGPGTRLTVT.

This sequence joins TRBV18 and TRBJ2-5, with 8 bases identical to TRBD2. Trimming cost V 3 bases and J 2 bases; bases outside gene matches: 8. CDR3 size: 16 residues. Germline values: CDR1 KGHSH, CDR2 LQKENI. CDR3 amino acids: CASSPRTGTSQETQYF. The CDR3 DNA is TGTGCCAGCTCACCCAGAACCGGGACTAGTCAAGAGACCCAGTACTTC.

V gene TRBV27 combines with J gene TRBJ1-4; 12 bases map to TRBD1. V dropped 5 bases and J dropped 7; count of bases not matched to a gene: 8. Germline CDR1 and CDR2: MNHEY and SMNVEV (reference sequence). This CDR3 is built from 16 residues. This CDR3 reads CASSPGTGGLREKLFF. As DNA, the CDR3 is TGTGCCAGCAGTCCCGGGACAGGGGGCCTTCGTGAAAAACTGTTTTTT.

This chain joins TRBV2 and TRBJ2-1; 12 nucleotides line up with TRBD2. This CDR3 spans 16 amino acids. V lost 7 bases, J lost 1 base, and 5 bases stayed unmatched. The V gene's germline CDR1 is SNHLY and CDR2 FYNNEI. CDR3: CASKTSGSESYNEQFF. In DNA form, the CDR3 reads TGTGCCAGCAAGACTAGCGGGAGTGAGTCCTACAATGAGCAGTTCTTC.